The rows below give T cell receptor beta chains drawn from one sample of a study of cytomegalovirus exposure and HLA in healthy donors. Here immunoSEQ multiplex PCR was the method, and the copy in TCRdb shows in-frame clones only, minus some. This table has roughly 330,000 clones, roughly 87% appearing once. The sequenced sample consisted of PBMCs. The receptors here all came from a young woman in good health and CMV-seropositive. The CDR3 runs from the conserved cysteine through the conserved F or W. D genes are given only for firm matches. Only some rows state a clone size, as once, few, many or a class for expanded clones.

13 TRBJ2-7 TRBV7-3 NA NA CASSLGVPYEQYF TGTGCCAGCAGCTTAGGGGTTCCCTACGAGCAGTACTTC
16 TRBJ2-3 TRBV2 TRBD1 NA CASLGQGAIIADTQYF TGTGCCAGCCTGGGACAGGGGGCGATAATTGCAGATACGCAGTATTTT
14 TRBJ2-3 TRBV9 NA NA CASSEGISTDTQYF TGTGCCAGCAGCGAGGGGATTAGCACAGATACGCAGTATTTT
17 TRBJ2-2 TRBV28 TRBD2 NA CASRSPLSGKDTGELFF TGTGCCAGCAGGTCCCCCCTTAGCGGGAAGGACACCGGGGAGCTGTTTTTT
15 TRBJ2-7 TRBV7-2 NA NA CASSGAPGVLREQYF TGTGCCAGCAGCGGAGCTCCGGGGGTCTTAAGGGAGCAGTACTTC
13 TRBJ1-5 TRBV7-2 NA NA CASSLGPRKPQHF TGTGCCAGCAGCTTAGGCCCCAGGAAACCCCAGCATTTT
12 TRBJ2-1 TRBV6-5 TRBD1 NA CASSGQGNEQFF TGTGCCAGCAGCGGACAGGGGAATGAGCAGTTCTTC
14 TRBJ2-7 TRBV5-1 NA NA CASRVVGSSYEQYF TGCGCCAGCAGAGTTGTTGGGAGCTCCTACGAGCAGTACTTC
13 TRBJ2-7 TRBV6-5 NA NA CASSYGGIYEQYF TGTGCCAGCAGTTATGGGGGGATCTACGAGCAGTACTTC
16 TRBJ1-2 TRBV4-1 TRBD1 few CASSEEGQATNYGYTF TGCGCCAGCAGCGAAGAGGGACAGGCGACCAACTATGGCTACACCTTC
13 TRBJ1-5 TRBV28 NA NA CASSLFLSGPQHF TGTGCCAGCAGTTTATTTCTAAGCGGGCCCCAGCATTTT
12 TRBJ1-1 TRBV5-4 NA NA CASSLVTGSPFF TGTGCCAGCAGCTTGGTGACAGGCTCCCCTTTCTTT
17 TRBJ2-3 TRBV11-3 TRBD1 few CASSPGRTGGSTDTQYF TGTGCCAGCAGCCCCGGCCGGACAGGGGGGAGCACAGATACGCAGTATTTT
14 TRBJ1-2 TRBV29-1 NA once CSVDFTGWYYGYTF TGCAGCGTTGACTTCACAGGGTGGTACTATGGCTACACCTTC
15 TRBJ2-1 TRBV18 TRBD1 NA CASSPGQGNYNEQFF TGTGCCAGCTCACCGGGACAGGGGAACTACAATGAGCAGTTCTTC
13 TRBJ2-2 TRBV7-3 NA NA CASSLLNAGELFF TGTGCCAGCAGCTTATTAAACGCCGGGGAGCTGTTTTTT
17 TRBJ2-5 TRBV6-1 NA NA CASSEGSDRAGAETQYF TGTGCCAGCAGTGAGGGATCGGACAGGGCGGGGGCGGAGACCCAGTACTTC
15 TRBJ2-7 TRBV13 NA few CASSQFDRDSYEQYF TGTGCCAGCAGCCAGTTTGACAGGGACTCTTACGAGCAGTACTTC
14 TRBJ2-7 TRBV7-2 NA NA CASSLPGVPYEQYF TGTGCCAGCAGCTTACCAGGGGTTCCCTACGAGCAGTACTTC
16 TRBJ1-5 TRBV4-1 NA NA CASSQGAENTNQPQHF TGCGCCAGCAGCCAGGGGGCAGAAAATACCAATCAGCCCCAGCATTTT
16 TRBJ2-5 TRBV6-1 TRBD1 NA CASSAWTGPPQETQYF TGTGCCAGCAGTGCTTGGACAGGGCCACCTCAAGAGACCCAGTACTTC
15 TRBJ2-7 TRBV18 NA NA CASSPRNQISYEQYF TGTGCCAGCTCACCCCGCAATCAAATCTCCTACGAGCAGTACTTC
15 TRBJ1-1 TRBV25-1 NA NA CASRNQGHKNTEAFF TGTGCCAGCAGAAACCAGGGACACAAAAACACTGAAGCTTTCTTT